The following is a T cell receptor (beta chain) sequence with its context. No cognate antigen has been identified for it. Within one base of it there is no much larger clone, and no base qualities were kept. This record belongs to a study of blood T cell repertoires in COVID-19 (dated by TCRdb to between 2020 and 2021). Some background on the complete study: Collaborator samples came from the United States, Italy and Spain and covered acute and convalescent phases of COVID-19. The material from the prospective study consisted of cDNA or gDNA derived from T cells, B-cell-depleted T cells, or PBMCs. Subjects who had been exposed to COVID-19, were actively infected with it, or had recovered from it provided the deeply sampled blood TCRbeta repertoires that made up the dataset. The repertoires were released in a freely available public database meant as a resource for research on the immune response to SARS-CoV-2. The samples were drawn from the first 160 participants of the ongoing ImmuneRACE study and from 950 to 1,500 subjects provided by 6 global collaborators. Nearly every sample came with metadata listing a de-identified subject ID, COVID-19 status, age in years and sex. Where available, HLA class I and class II types were taken from metadata supplied by the sample provider and were not determined by assay-based typing.

Each collaborating institution followed its own protocols to collect whole blood in K2EDTA tubes. For TCRbeta analysis, collaborators shipped samples as frozen whole blood, isolated PBMCs, or DNA extracted from either of those sample types. The immunoSEQ Assay, a bias-controlled multiplex PCR, was used to amplify TCRbeta CDR3 regions from genomic DNA. On the study's bioinformatics: The number of nucleated cells in each sample was estimated from the amplification of reference gene primers within the assay. To quantify the absolute abundance of each unique TCRbeta CDR3 rearrangement, sequence reads were collapsed and filtered. For each sample, productive Simpson clonality was calculated as the square root of Simpson's diversity index across productive rearrangements. TCRdb limited this immuneACCESS table to in-frame rearrangements with V and J called. A share of clones is missing; checked studies link under half to unresolved V genes, and the rest is unexplained. V, J and clone size are those of that table, while D and trimming were read from the DNA. The sample includes approximately 94,000 clones, with just over 85% observed a single time. The top ten clonotypes cover approximately 5.3% of the sample.

The CDR3 measures 14 amino acids from cysteine to phenylalanine. The entry retains the CDR3 DNA only, 42 bases that are in frame from base 1. The CDR1 and CDR2 encoded by the germline V gene are SGHVS and FQNEAQ. V lost 6 bases and J lost 0 bases; the stretch between them is 12 bases long. Broader findings and caveats from the paper: The quantity of clinical and demographic metadata differed by source and by participant and was supplied without curation.

This clonotype was sampled from a human donor in a cohort sampled during active COVID-19. The sequenced sample consisted of peripheral blood. This chain is built from TRBV7-8 and TRBJ2-7; TRBD2 is a possible D gene, resting on 6 matching bases. The bases read TGTGCCAGCAGTTGGGACTTTAACTCCTACGAGCAGTACTTC. Its protein reads: CASSWDFNSYEQYF.